The T cell receptor beta chain under discussion was sequenced for a study of T cells in Graves' hyperthyroidism and ophthalmopathy. At the level of the study: Blood was drawn when the patient was first diagnosed and still untreated.

This clonotype appeared a few times. The cohort's ophthalmopathy patients, a group with duration under 3 months, had a Clinical Activity Score of at least 3 and a NOSPECS grade of at least 4. Clinical symptoms, serum thyroxine and TRAb, thyroid ultrasound and orbital computed tomography together formed the diagnostic basis. Source material for PBMCs was roughly 10 ml fresh peripheral blood. RNA transcripts yielded amplified TCR beta CDR3 regions. First-round RT-PCR targeting the TCR CDR3 was performed with the HTBI primer set. TCRdb processed the multiplex PCR reads anew with MiXCR; each CDR3 protein has one entry. The sample carries approximately 350,000 distinct CDR3 sequences, roughly 15% recorded once. V was pared by 1 base and J by 8 bases, with 9 bases between. The CDR3 runs 13 residues.

The chain combines TRBV12-3 or TRBV12-4 with TRBJ2-1; D call uncertain. This receptor was obtained from a woman aged 60-75 years with Graves' ophthalmopathy. Sequenced input: blood. The CDR3, as DNA: TGTGCCAGCAGTTTAGTAAGGAGCCATGAGCAGTTCTTC. Its translation: CASSLVRSHEQFF.